Each of the 21 T cell receptor beta chains below was sequenced from the same sample in a study of T cells in Graves' hyperthyroidism and ophthalmopathy (dated by TCRdb to between 2018 and 2020). The library was generated by multiplex PCR. Instrument on record: Illumina HiSeq 2000. The TCR beta CDR3 regions were amplified from the RNA transcripts. A first-round RT-PCR of the TCR CDR3 used the HTBI primer set with the Qiagen OneStep RT-PCR kit. The raw public reads went through TCRdb reprocessing: fastp at Q25, MiXCR clone calling, in-frame beta chains kept. CDR3 protein sequences are deduplicated, and each keeps its most common genes and DNA. For this sample the table gives approximately 420,000 distinct CDR3 sequences, of which around 15% were detected only once. 5.3% of the sample is taken by the ten largest. Sequencing was done on a sample of blood. Receptor source: a woman younger than 30 with Graves' hyperthyroidism.

The rearrangement uses TRBV5-1 and TRBJ2-1; perhaps TRBD1 as D (6 bases). Germline V gene sequence: CDR1 SGHRS, CDR2 YFSETQ. There are 16 residues in the CDR3. The V end was cut by 0 bases, the J end by 8 bases, with 18 bases between. The CDR3 DNA reads as TGCGCCAGCAGCTTGGTTACACGGCAGGGGTTCCATGAGCAGTTCTTC. Amino acid sequence: CASSLVTRQGFHEQFF.

This clonotype was detected many times. The V call is TRBV12-3 or TRBV12-4, the J call TRBJ1-1, with D hard to call. The CDR3 is 13 amino acids. With 3 bases removed from V and 1 base from J, the gap between germline ends came to 6 bases. CDR3 sequence reads: CASSLHPNTEAFF. In DNA form, the CDR3 reads TGTGCCAGCAGTTTGCACCCGAACACTGAAGCTTTCTTT.

The chain carries TRBV7-9 and TRBJ1-2, with 10 bases identical to TRBD1. Germline CDR1 SEHNR, CDR2 FQNEAQ (reference sequence). Trimming removed 5 bases from V and 7 bases from J; junction bases left unmatched: 1. The length of the CDR3 is 12 residues. DNA for the CDR3: TGTGCCAGCAGCGGGACAGGGGTTGGCTACACCTTC. Its protein product is CASSGTGVGYTF. Full variable domain (remainder filled in from reference TRBV7-9 and TRBJ1-2): DTGVSQNPRHKITKRGQNVTFRCDPISEHNRLYWYRQTLGQGPEFLTYFQNEAQLEKSRLLSDRFSAERPKGSFSTLEIQRTEQGDSAMYLCASSGTGVGYTFGSGTRLTVV.

The gene calls are TRBV19 and TRBJ1-4; perhaps TRBD1 as D (5 bases). This CDR3 region has 14 residues. Trimming shortened V by 4 bases and J by 7 bases, and 13 bases separated the two germline ends. The V gene's germline CDR1 is LNHDA and CDR2 SQIVND (reference sequence). The DNA of the CDR3 is TGTGCCAGTAGTAGTCGGGACCGAACTGAAAAACTGTTTTTT. Its translation: CASSSRDRTEKLFF. Filled out from reference TRBV19 and TRBJ1-4, the complete variable domain reads DGGITQSPKYLFRKEGQNVTLSCEQNLNHDAMYWYRQDPGQGLRLIYYSQIVNDFQKGDIAEGYSVSREKKESFPLTVTSAQKNPTAFYLCASSSRDRTEKLFFGSGTQLSVL.

The chain has TRBV24-1 and TRBJ2-7, with 8 bases lining up with TRBD1. Germline V gives CDR1 KGHDR, CDR2 SFDVKD. The junction had 9 bases not matched to a gene; V was cut back by 5 bases and J by 7 bases. The length of the CDR3 is 14 residues. DNA of the CDR3: TGTGCCACCAGTGGTCGGACAGGGCACGAAGAGCAGTACTTC. It specifies CATSGRTGHEEQYF.

This clonotype was seen ten or more times. The V and J genes are TRBV5-1 and TRBJ2-3; 7 nucleotides align to TRBD1. CDR1 is SGHRS, CDR2 YFSETQ, per germline. V dropped 4 bases and J dropped 0; count of bases not matched to a gene: 5. The CDR3 runs to 15 residues. CDR3 in DNA: TGCGCCAGCAGCCGGACAGGACTTAGCACAGATACGCAGTATTTT. Protein product: CASSRTGLSTDTQYF.

This clonotype has ten or more counts. The V gene is TRBV18, the J gene TRBJ1-5; D possibly corresponds to TRBD1 (5 bases). CDR1 is KGHSH, CDR2 LQKENI, per germline. V lost 3 bases and J lost 6, with 9 bases in between. CDR3 size: 13 residues. CDR3 coding DNA: TGTGCCAGCTCACCCGACAGTCTTCAGCCCCAGCATTTT. It encodes CASSPDSLQPQHF.

About this clonotype: One base away lies a much larger clone, so this may be a sequencing read error. This chain links TRBV2 with TRBJ1-5; 9 bases fit TRBD1. Trimming took 6 bases from V and 0 from J; bases not matched to a gene: 3. The CDR3 has 15 residues. Germline CDR1 reads SNHLY; CDR2 reads FYNNEI. CDR3 loop: CASRGQGLSNQPQHF. As DNA, the CDR3 is TGTGCCAGCAGGGGACAGGGACTTAGCAATCAGCCCCAGCATTTT.

This clonotype was counted at least ten times. The chain has TRBV5-6 and TRBJ2-1, with D maybe TRBD1 (5 bases). The length of the CDR3 is 15 residues. Germline-derived CDR1 and CDR2 are SGHDT and YYEEEE. The ends were cut back, 4 bases at V and 7 bases at J, with 18 bases in the middle. This CDR3 is CASSLGQGRLNEQFF. CDR3 bases: TGTGCCAGCAGCCTGGGGCAGGGAAGACTGAATGAGCAGTTCTTC. The full variable domain, in which reference TRBV5-6 and TRBJ2-1 provide the parts outside the CDR3, is DAGVTQSPTHLIKTRGQQVTLRCSPKSGHDTVSWYQQALGQGPQFIFQYYEEEERQRGNFPDRFSGHQFPNYSSELNVNALLLGDSALYLCASSLGQGRLNEQFFGPGTRLTVL.

This clonotype was counted many times. V gene TRBV7-9 combines with J gene TRBJ1-1; D not certain. The CDR3 loop spans 16 amino acids. Trimming shortened V by 0 bases and J by 0 bases, and 11 bases separated the two germline ends. Germline-derived CDR1 and CDR2 are SEHNR and FQNEAQ (reference sequence). The CDR3 sequence is CASSLALGRMNTEAFF. Here the CDR3 DNA reads TGTGCCAGCAGCTTAGCGCTTGGGCGAATGAACACTGAAGCTTTCTTT.

A word on this clonotype: A much larger clone is a single base away; this may be a read error. The J gene is TRBJ2-4, the V gene TRBV7-8, with D tentatively TRBD1 (6 bases). V was clipped by 4 bases and J by 8 bases, with 12 bases between them. The CDR3 covers 13 residues. Germline CDR1 reads SGHVS; CDR2 reads FQNEAQ. CDR3 loop: CASSSQGLDIQYF. The DNA of the CDR3 is TGTGCCAGCAGCTCCCAGGGGTTGGACATTCAGTACTTC.

This clonotype showed up many times. The chain uses TRBV19 and TRBJ1-1; D is uncertain. The CDR3 length is 13 residues. Looked up from germline, CDR1 is LNHDA and CDR2 is SQIVND (reference sequence). V was trimmed by 2 bases and J by 1 base, leaving 5 bases between them. The DNA for the CDR3 is TGTGCCAGTAGTATAACGGGGAACACTGAAGCTTTCTTT. Its protein is CASSITGNTEAFF.

The chain couples TRBV19 to TRBJ1-2, with a tentative D call TRBD1 (5 bases). CDR1 is LNHDA, CDR2 SQIVND, per germline (reference sequence). This CDR3 contains 16 residues. V lost 6 bases and J lost 4, with 21 bases in between. The CDR3 nucleotides are TGTGCCAGTAGAACCCGGACCGGGACGAGCTTCTATGGCTACACCTTC. Protein product: CASRTRTGTSFYGYTF.

V usage is TRBV7-2 and J usage is TRBJ1-2; D is possibly TRBD1 (5 bases). Per the germline V gene, CDR1 is SGHTA and CDR2 is FQGNSA. Trimming removed 1 base at V and 6 bases at J, with 9 bases between. This CDR3 contains 13 residues. DNA of the CDR3: TGTGCCAGCAGCTTAGGGGGGGTGGATGGCTACACCTTC. This encodes CASSLGGVDGYTF.

This clonotype was recorded at least ten times. The V gene is TRBV12-5, the J gene TRBJ2-5, with unresolved D. CDR3 length: 11 amino acids. Germline V gene data show CDR1 as LGHNT and CDR2 as FRNRAP. V lost 3 bases, J lost 4 bases, and 3 bases lay in between. CDR3 loop: CASGLGETQYF. The CDR3 coding sequence is TGTGCTAGTGGTTTAGGAGAGACCCAGTACTTC.

The genes are TRBV7-9 and TRBJ2-1; 10 bases line up with TRBD2. V dropped 5 bases and J dropped 5; count of bases not matched to a gene: 9. This CDR3 spans 16 amino acids. The germline CDR1 and CDR2 sequences are SEHNR and FQNEAQ (reference sequence). The CDR3 region is CASSSFSGLANNEQFF. The CDR3 DNA is TGTGCCAGCAGCAGTTTCTCGGGACTAGCGAACAATGAGCAGTTCTTC.

Details on this clonotype: A much larger clone lies one base from this, so it may be a read error. The rearrangement uses TRBV4-1 and TRBJ1-2; 7 bases agree with TRBD1. Germline CDR1 reads MGHRA; CDR2 reads YSYEKL. The CDR3 totals 17 residues. The CDR3 sequence: CASGQGDLGGWDYGYTF. The CDR3 nucleotides are TGCGCCAGCGGCCAGGGGGACTTGGGTGGATGGGACTATGGCTACACCTTC.

This clonotype was counted ten times or more. The chain carries TRBV4-2 and TRBJ1-3; D is perhaps TRBD1 (6 bases). This CDR3 comprises 17 residues. CDR1 and CDR2 (germline): LGHNA, YNFKEQ. V gave up 0 bases and J gave up 1 base, with 13 bases separating them. This chain's CDR3 is CASSQETGHISGNTIYF. The CDR3, as DNA: TGTGCCAGCAGCCAAGAAACGGGACATATTTCTGGAAACACCATATATTTT.

The chain links TRBV4-1 to TRBJ2-2, with 11 nucleotides matching TRBD1. V shed 3 bases and J 7 bases; nucleotides not matched to a gene: 4. CDR1 is MGHRA, CDR2 YSYEKL, per germline. The CDR3 loop spans 15 amino acids. CDR3 bases: TGCGCCAGCAGCCATAGGGACAGGGGGAACGGGGAGCTGTTTTTT. The encoded protein is CASSHRDRGNGELFF.

CDR3 loop: CSAWTSGRPSYEQYF. In DNA, the CDR3 is TGCAGTGCTTGGACTAGCGGGAGACCTTCCTACGAGCAGTACTTC. The J gene is TRBJ2-7, the V gene TRBV20-1, with 13 bases identical to TRBD2. The germline gives CDR1 DFQATT, CDR2 SNEGSKA (reference sequence). The length of the CDR3 is 15 residues. Losses at the gene ends were 5 bases for V and 1 base for J; bases not matched to a gene: 5.

This clonotype has ten or more counts. This chain connects TRBV6-1 to TRBJ1-5; D may be TRBD1 (6 bases). The germline V and J ends were trimmed by 6 bases and 0 bases, with 12 bases remaining between them. The CDR3 contains 15 residues. Germline assignment: CDR1 MNHNS and CDR2 SASEGT. CDR3 loop: CASRAGDTSNQPQHF. The CDR3 nucleotides read TGTGCCAGCAGAGCAGGGGACACTAGCAATCAGCCCCAGCATTTT.